The entry that follows covers one T cell receptor beta chain sequence. This sample is part of a study of blood T cell repertoires in COVID-19. Study-wide background: Acute-phase and convalescent COVID-19 samples originated in the United States, Italy and Spain. T cells, B-cell-depleted T cells, or PBMCs provided the cDNA or gDNA that served as material.

Sequenced by immunoSEQ multiplex PCR; TCRdb stores in-frame clones only, minus some. The table has 100,000 to 120,000 clones, approximately 90% seen once. There are 11 residues in the CDR3. The V and J ends lost 2 bases and 11 bases, in that order; junction bases with no gene match: 3. CDR1 is DFQATT, CDR2 SNEGSKA, per germline (reference sequence). This TCR was recovered from a woman between 65 and 79 years old who had recovered from COVID-19. The sequencing sample was made of peripheral blood. V gene TRBV20-1 combines with J gene TRBJ1-1; 9 nucleotides line up with TRBD1. The CDR3, as DNA: TGCAGTGCTAGACGGACAGGGGACGCTTTCTTT. Translated, it gives CSARRTGDAFF.